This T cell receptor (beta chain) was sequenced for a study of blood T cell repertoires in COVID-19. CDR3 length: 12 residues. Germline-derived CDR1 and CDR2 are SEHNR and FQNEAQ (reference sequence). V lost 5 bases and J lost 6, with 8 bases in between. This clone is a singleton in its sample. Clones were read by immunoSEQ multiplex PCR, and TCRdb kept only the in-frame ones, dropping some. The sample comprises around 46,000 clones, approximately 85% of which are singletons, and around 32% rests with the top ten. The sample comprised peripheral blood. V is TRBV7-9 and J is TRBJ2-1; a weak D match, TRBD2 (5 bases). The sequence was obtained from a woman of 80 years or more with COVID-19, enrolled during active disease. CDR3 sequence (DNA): TGTGCCAGCAGCCCCACTAGCAATGAGCAGTTCTTC. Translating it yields CASSPTSNEQFF. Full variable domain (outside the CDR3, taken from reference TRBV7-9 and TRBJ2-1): DTGVSQNPRHKITKRGQNVTFRCDPISEHNRLYWYRQTLGQGPEFLTYFQNEAQLEKSRLLSDRFSAERPKGSFSTLEIQRTEQGDSAMYLCASSPTSNEQFFGPGTRLTVL.